The next 26 T cell receptor beta chains were all read from a single sample in a study of blood T cell repertoires in COVID-19. Sequencing used immunoSEQ multiplex PCR; TCRdb keeps in-frame clones, though not all of them. The sample shows fewer than 300,000 clones, about four fifths of them seen only once. Source material: PBMCs or T cells enriched from blood (not recorded which). The receptors come from a middle-aged man who had been exposed to COVID-19.

The chain couples TRBV7-9 to TRBJ2-5; 8 bases are shared with TRBD2. The CDR3 is made up of 15 amino acids. J gave up 3 bases and V 1 base, and 4 bases lay outside the gene matches. Germline CDR1 SEHNR, CDR2 FQNEAQ (reference sequence). CDR3 in DNA: TGTGCCAGCAGCTTAGTCCTAGCGGGTAAAGAGACCCAGTACTTC. It specifies CASSLVLAGKETQYF.

This clone was detected once. The chain joins TRBV3-1 (or the pseudogene TRBV3-2) to TRBJ2-3; TRBD2 is a possible D gene (5 bases). Trimming took off 0 bases at V and 2 bases at J, with 12 bases between the two ends. Germline CDR1 reads LGHDT; CDR2 reads YNNKEL (reference sequence). This CDR3 has 16 residues. CDR3 DNA: TGTGCCAGCAGCCAAGATGGCGGACTCAACACAGATACGCAGTATTTT. Its protein product is CASSQDGGLNTDTQYF.

The chain is built from TRBV5-1 and TRBJ1-2; D gene ambiguous. The CDR3 sequence is 13 residues long. Between the trimmed V and J ends, which lost 2 bases and 5 bases, there was a span of 10 bases. CDR1 and CDR2 from the germline V gene are SGHRS and YFSETQ. The CDR3 sequence is CASSLNGEYGYTF. In DNA form, the CDR3 reads TGCGCCAGCAGCTTAAATGGAGAGTATGGCTACACCTTC.

This clone showed up just a few times. The rearrangement links TRBV6-1 to TRBJ2-2, with 7 bases aligning to TRBD2. Germline CDR1 MNHNS, CDR2 SASEGT. This CDR3 is 17 amino acids long. V shed 4 bases, J shed 6 bases, and the junction held 14 bases outside the gene matches. In DNA, the CDR3 is TGTGCCAGCAGTGCTAGTCCGGGAGGTGGGATCCCCGGGGAGCTGTTTTTT. Translated: CASSASPGGGIPGELFF.

V gene TRBV5-1 combines with J gene TRBJ2-7; TRBD1 is a possible D gene (6 bases). Trimming stripped 0 bases from V and 3 bases from J, with 13 bases between. The germline gives CDR1 SGHRS, CDR2 YFSETQ. The CDR3 runs to 15 residues. As DNA, the CDR3 is TGCGCCAGCAGCTTGGATGCTGGGACAAACTACGAGCAGTACTTC. As protein: CASSLDAGTNYEQYF.

Only a few counts were recorded for this clone. The rearrangement links TRBV5-6 to TRBJ2-7, with a tentative D call TRBD1 (6 bases). Germline V gene lookup returns CDR1 SGHDT and CDR2 YYEEEE. The CDR3 has 14 residues. The V and J ends lost 4 bases and 3 bases respectively, with 14 bases between them. CDR3 sequence reads: CASSRTALNYEQYF. Written as DNA, the CDR3 is TGTGCCAGCAGCAGGACAGCCCTTAACTACGAGCAGTACTTC.

The chain combines TRBV18 with TRBJ1-6, with 8 bases that match TRBD1. Trimming at V came to 1 base and at J to 7 bases, leaving 12 bases not matched to a gene. This CDR3 spans 18 amino acids. Per germline, CDR1 KGHSH and CDR2 LQKENI. For the CDR3, the DNA is TGTGCCAGCTCACCACGTCTAATCAGCGGACAGGGAAATTCACCCCTCCACTTT. Protein: CASSPRLISGQGNSPLHF. Filled out from reference TRBV18 and TRBJ1-6, the complete variable domain reads NAGVMQNPRHLVRRRGQEARLRCSPMKGHSHVYWYRQLPEEGLKFMVYLQKENIIDESGMPKERFSAEFPKEGPSILRIQQVVRGDSAAYFCASSPRLISGQGNSPLHFGNGTRLTVT.

The chain links TRBV7-8 to TRBJ2-2; 7 bases align to TRBD1. From germline, CDR1 is SGHVS and CDR2 FQNEAQ. The CDR3 contains 13 residues. J was trimmed by 6 bases and V by 5 bases; bases with no gene match: 3. CDR3 amino acids: CASSRDRAGELFF. CDR3 coding DNA: TGTGCCAGCAGCCGAGACAGGGCCGGGGAGCTGTTTTTT. Supplemented by reference TRBV7-8 and TRBJ2-2, the full variable domain reads GAGVSQSPRYKVAKRGQDVALRCDPISGHVSLFWYQQALGQGPEFLTYFQNEAQLDKSGLPSDRFFAERPEGSVSTLKIQRTQQEDSAVYLCASSRDRAGELFFGEGSRLTVL.

This clone was detected once. The chain recombines TRBV6-5 with TRBJ1-2; tentatively, D is TRBD1 (5 bases). CDR1 is MNHEY, CDR2 SVGAGI, per germline. Trimming pared 5 bases from V and 2 bases from J, leaving 6 bases between. The CDR3 is 12 residues long. The CDR3: CASSTGNYGYTF. CDR3 DNA: TGTGCCAGCAGTACAGGAAACTATGGCTACACCTTC.

The genes are TRBV6-4 and TRBJ2-7, with 9 bases identical to TRBD2. CDR1 and CDR2 from the germline V gene are MRHNA and SNTAGT. This CDR3 spans 15 amino acids. V lost 5 bases and J lost 3; bases outside the gene matches: 8. Here the CDR3 DNA reads TGTGCCAGCAGTATTATGGCGGGAGGGCTCTACGAGCAGTACTTC. This gives the protein CASSIMAGGLYEQYF.

This rearrangement joins TRBV2 to TRBJ1-2, with D tentatively TRBD1 (5 bases). Germline V CDR1 and CDR2: SNHLY, FYNNEI. This CDR3 has 12 amino acids. The V and J ends lost 5 bases and 9 bases respectively, with 13 bases between them. The CDR3 sequence is CASSPREGSYTF. The CDR3 region has the DNA TGTGCCAGCAGTCCTCGGGAGGGGAGCTACACCTTC.

Only one count was recorded for this clone. The rearrangement links TRBV3-1 (or the pseudogene TRBV3-2) to TRBJ1-2; TRBD1 agrees at 12 bases. V lost 4 bases and J lost 4; bases outside the gene matches: 10. Per germline, CDR1 LGHDT and CDR2 YNNKEL (reference sequence). The CDR3 covers 17 residues. The CDR3 here is CASSLGTGGAGGYGYTF. CDR3 DNA sequence: TGTGCCAGCAGCCTCGGGACAGGGGGCGCAGGAGGCTATGGCTACACCTTC.

The genes are TRBV7-9 and TRBJ2-5; D remains ambiguous. Germline-derived CDR1 and CDR2 are SEHNR and FQNEAQ (reference sequence). This CDR3 spans 14 amino acids. The V end lost 4 bases, the J end lost 0 bases, and 9 bases lay between the germline ends. CDR3 in amino acids: CASSSSTYQETQYF. The CDR3 DNA is TGTGCCAGCAGCTCTAGTACGTACCAAGAGACCCAGTACTTC.

This clone was detected only a few times. V and J are TRBV21-1 and TRBJ1-1. TRBV21-1 is classified as a pseudogene. The CDR3 has 15 residues. The CDR3, as DNA: TGTGCCAGCAGCAAAGGACTCTGGAGTAACACTGAAGCTTTCTTT. Translated: CASSKGLWSNTEAFF.

The chain employs TRBV6-4 and TRBJ2-7; the match to TRBD2 covers 9 bases. The germline V gene has CDR1 MRHNA and CDR2 SNTAGT. The CDR3 loop spans 14 amino acids. The V gene end was trimmed by 10 bases and the J gene end by 4 bases; junction bases not matched to a gene: 11. The CDR3 DNA reads as TGTGCCACCCAAGGTCTAGCGGGATTATACGAGCAGTACTTC. Its translation: CATQGLAGLYEQYF.

DNA for the CDR3: TGTGCCATCAGTGAATCGGGAGCCAAAAACATTCAGTACTTC. This codes for CAISESGAKNIQYF. This sequence joins TRBV10-3 and TRBJ2-4; D is ambiguous. Trimming shortened V by 3 bases and J by 0 bases, and 6 bases separated the two germline ends. The CDR3 has 14 amino acids. The germline gives CDR1 ENHRY, CDR2 SYGVKD.

As to this clone: This same CDR3 is encoded by further DNA sequences in the sample. This chain links TRBV24-1 with TRBJ1-5; D perhaps matches TRBD1 (5 bases). The CDR3 contains 16 residues. The germline V gene has CDR1 KGHDR and CDR2 SFDVKD. Between the trimmed V and J ends, which lost 2 bases and 3 bases, there was a span of 13 bases. This chain's CDR3 is CATSDSHGTYNQPQHF. The DNA for the CDR3 is TGTGCCACCAGTGATTCCCACGGGACTTACAATCAGCCCCAGCATTTT.

The chain is built from TRBV5-6 and TRBJ2-1; 8 bases align to TRBD2. Germline-derived CDR1 and CDR2 are SGHDT and YYEEEE. This CDR3 is built from 17 residues. The V gene end was trimmed by 2 bases and the J gene end by 4 bases; junction bases not matched to a gene: 11. CDR3 residues: CASSFTLAAGEYNEQFF. The CDR3 DNA is TGTGCCAGCAGCTTCACACTAGCGGCAGGGGAGTACAATGAGCAGTTCTTC.

This clone was observed a few times. The rearrangement joins TRBV14 to TRBJ1-2; D ambiguous. From germline, CDR1 is SGHDN and CDR2 FVKESK. CDR3 length: 14 amino acids. V lost 0 bases to trimming and J lost 4 bases, with 9 bases between them. The CDR3 region is CASSQDFRGYGYTF. The CDR3 nucleotides read TGTGCCAGCAGCCAAGATTTTCGGGGCTATGGCTACACCTTC.

V usage is TRBV5-1 and J usage is TRBJ2-5; perhaps TRBD2 as D (6 bases). The CDR3 is 15 amino acids. Germline CDR1 SGHRS, CDR2 YFSETQ. Trimming shortened V by 1 base and J by 1 base, and 11 bases separated the two germline ends. The chain's CDR3 is CASSLRISGQETQYF. The CDR3, as DNA: TGCGCCAGCAGCTTGCGGATTAGCGGCCAAGAGACCCAGTACTTC.

V and J are TRBV10-1 and TRBJ2-7; D is ambiguous. CDR3 size: 14 residues. Germline V gene sequence: CDR1 WNHNN, CDR2 SYGVQD (reference sequence). V was pared by 4 bases and J by 5 bases, with 15 bases between. The CDR3 loop reads CASSAGSPVDEQYF. CDR3 coding DNA: TGCGCCAGCAGTGCGGGTAGCCCGGTAGACGAGCAGTACTTC.

The chain carries TRBV7-3 and TRBJ2-1, with 7 bases lining up with TRBD2. Trimming took 5 bases from V and 4 from J; bases not matched to a gene: 11. This CDR3 contains 16 residues. Germline assignment: CDR1 SGHTA and CDR2 FQGTGA. CDR3 region: CASSLRSGSAYNEQFF. CDR3 bases: TGTGCCAGCAGCCTACGTAGCGGGTCGGCTTACAATGAGCAGTTCTTC.

The chain recombines TRBV25-1 with TRBJ1-4; unclear D gene. The CDR3 is 14 residues long. Germline V lookup: CDR1 MGHDK, CDR2 SYGVNS. The V gene lost 2 bases and the J gene lost 10 bases, with 14 bases spanning the gap. CDR3 DNA sequence: TGTGCCAGCAGTGAAATCGGGGATTCGGTAAAACTGTTTTTT. Translated: CASSEIGDSVKLFF.

The chain carries TRBV5-1 and TRBJ1-5; D is unresolved. This CDR3 is built from 15 residues. Trimming removed 2 bases from V and 0 bases from J, with 9 bases in between. The germline CDR1 and CDR2 sequences are SGHRS and YFSETQ. The CDR3 here is CASSLGEASNQPQHF. CDR3 nucleotide sequence: TGCGCCAGCAGCTTAGGAGAGGCTAGCAATCAGCCCCAGCATTTT.

V gene TRBV7-3 combines with J gene TRBJ2-2; 10 bases line up with TRBD2. This CDR3 is built from 17 residues. Germline CDR1 SGHTA, CDR2 FQGTGA. The trim removed 5 bases at V and 6 bases at J, leaving 12 bases unmatched. The CDR3 nucleotides read TGTGCCAGCAGCCTAAGTCCCCTAGCGGGAGCCCCCGGGGAGCTGTTTTTT. This encodes CASSLSPLAGAPGELFF.

The chain employs TRBV7-3 and TRBJ1-3, with D perhaps TRBD1 (5 bases). V lost 2 bases to trimming and J lost 2 bases, with 7 bases between them. Germline V lookup: CDR1 SGHTA, CDR2 FQGTGA. This CDR3 region has 14 residues. CDR3 amino acids: CASSLGGAGNTIYF. The CDR3 DNA follows: TGTGCCAGCAGCTTAGGAGGGGCTGGAAACACCATATATTTT.